This TCR beta chain was documented in a study of T cell clones after liver transplantation. Study context: Blood was drawn pre-transplant, before withdrawal, and after full or failed withdrawal.

In its sample, this clone was seen once. No antigen is known for it. Points from the study as a whole: Circulating graft-donor-reactive CD4 TCRbeta sequences fell significantly post-transplant in most of the 8 subjects.

Germline lookup yields CDR1 SGHRS and CDR2 YFSETQ. CDR3 length equals 16 residues. The V segment lost 0 bases and the J segment 4 bases; nucleotides outside the gene matches: 7. Repertoires were generated with immunoSEQ multiplex PCR, while TCRdb's copy carries only in-frame clones and drops some. Of roughly 70,000 clones in the sample, about four fifths are singletons; the top ten hold approximately 0.55%. The J gene is TRBJ2-5, the V gene TRBV5-1; 9 positions match TRBD2. Here the sequenced sample was CD4+ T cells from blood, taken before liver transplant. The clonotype comes from a human donor who received a liver transplant. CDR3 residues: CASSLEASGMGETQYF. The CDR3 region has the DNA TGCGCCAGCAGCTTGGAAGCTAGCGGGATGGGAGAGACCCAGTACTTC.